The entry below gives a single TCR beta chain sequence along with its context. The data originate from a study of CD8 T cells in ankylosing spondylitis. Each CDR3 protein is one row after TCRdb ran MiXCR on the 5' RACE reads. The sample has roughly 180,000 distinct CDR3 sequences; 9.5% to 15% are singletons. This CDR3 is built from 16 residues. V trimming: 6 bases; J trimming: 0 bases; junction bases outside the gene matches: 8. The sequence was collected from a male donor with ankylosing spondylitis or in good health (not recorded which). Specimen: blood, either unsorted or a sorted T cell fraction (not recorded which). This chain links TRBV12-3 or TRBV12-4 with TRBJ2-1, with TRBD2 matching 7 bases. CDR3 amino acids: CASSPGEGSSYNEQFF. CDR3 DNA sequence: TGTGCCAGCAGCCCCGGGGAGGGTAGCTCCTACAATGAGCAGTTCTTC.